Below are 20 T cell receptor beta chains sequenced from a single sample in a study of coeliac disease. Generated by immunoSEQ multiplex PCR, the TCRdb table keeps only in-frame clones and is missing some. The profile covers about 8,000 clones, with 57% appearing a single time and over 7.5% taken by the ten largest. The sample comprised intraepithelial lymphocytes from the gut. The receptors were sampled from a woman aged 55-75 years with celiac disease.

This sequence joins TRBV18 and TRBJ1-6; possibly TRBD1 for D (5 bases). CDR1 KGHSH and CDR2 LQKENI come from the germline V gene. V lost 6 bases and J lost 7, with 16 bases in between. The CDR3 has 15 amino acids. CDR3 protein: CASSPQGGSNSPLHF. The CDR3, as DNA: TGTGCCAGCTCCCCGCAGGGCGGCTCAAATTCACCCCTCCACTTT.

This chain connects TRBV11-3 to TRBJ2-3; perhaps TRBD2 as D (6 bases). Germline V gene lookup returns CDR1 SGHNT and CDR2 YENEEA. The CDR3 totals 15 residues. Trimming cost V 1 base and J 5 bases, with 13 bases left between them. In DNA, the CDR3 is TGTGCCAGCAGCTTAGGGACTAACCCGTTAGATACGCAGTATTTT. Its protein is CASSLGTNPLDTQYF.

The CDR3 reads CATLRGNEQYF. The CDR3 DNA reads as TGTGCCACGTTGCGGGGGAACGAGCAGTACTTC. The genes are TRBV10-3 and TRBJ2-7; TRBD2 aligns across 7 bases. V lost 10 bases and J lost 5; bases outside the gene matches: 5. There are 11 residues in the CDR3. CDR1 is ENHRY, CDR2 SYGVKD, per germline.

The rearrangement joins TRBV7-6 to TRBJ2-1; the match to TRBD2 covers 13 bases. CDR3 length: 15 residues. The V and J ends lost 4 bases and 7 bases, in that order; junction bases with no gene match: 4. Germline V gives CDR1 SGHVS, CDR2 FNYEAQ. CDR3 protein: CASSSKLAGGNEQFF. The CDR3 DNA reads TGTGCCAGCAGCTCAAAACTAGCGGGAGGGAATGAGCAGTTCTTC.

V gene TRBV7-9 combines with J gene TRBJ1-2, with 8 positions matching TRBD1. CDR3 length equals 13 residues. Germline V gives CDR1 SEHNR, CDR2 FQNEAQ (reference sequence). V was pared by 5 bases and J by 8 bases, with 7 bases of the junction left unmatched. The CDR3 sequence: CASSPTGVAGYTF. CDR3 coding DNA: TGTGCCAGCAGCCCGACAGGGGTGGCAGGCTACACCTTC.

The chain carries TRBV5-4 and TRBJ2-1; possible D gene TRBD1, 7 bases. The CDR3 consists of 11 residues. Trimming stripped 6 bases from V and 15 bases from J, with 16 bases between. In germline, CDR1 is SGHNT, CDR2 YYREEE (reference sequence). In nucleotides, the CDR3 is TGTGCCAGCAACTTCAGGGGGGTATGGTTCTTC. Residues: CASNFRGVWFF.

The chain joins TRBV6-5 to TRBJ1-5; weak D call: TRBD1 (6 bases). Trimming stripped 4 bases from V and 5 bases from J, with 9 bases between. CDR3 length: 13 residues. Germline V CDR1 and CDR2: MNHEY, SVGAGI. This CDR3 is CASSSDRYQPQHF. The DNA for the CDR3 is TGTGCCAGCAGTTCGGACAGATATCAGCCCCAGCATTTT.

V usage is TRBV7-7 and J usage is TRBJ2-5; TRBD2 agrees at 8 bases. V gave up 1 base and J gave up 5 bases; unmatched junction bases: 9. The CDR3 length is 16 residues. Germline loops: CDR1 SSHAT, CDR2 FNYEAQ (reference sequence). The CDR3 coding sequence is TGTGCCAGCAGCTTAGGCGCGGGGGGCCGTGGGGAGACCCAGTACTTC. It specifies CASSLGAGGRGETQYF.

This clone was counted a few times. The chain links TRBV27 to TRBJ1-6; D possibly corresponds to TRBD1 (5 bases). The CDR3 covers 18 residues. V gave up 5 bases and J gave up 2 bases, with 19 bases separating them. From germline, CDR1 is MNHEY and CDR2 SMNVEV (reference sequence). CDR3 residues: CASSLYGARVPYNSPLHF. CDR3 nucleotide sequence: TGTGCCAGCAGTCTGTACGGTGCCAGGGTACCCTATAATTCACCCCTCCACTTT.

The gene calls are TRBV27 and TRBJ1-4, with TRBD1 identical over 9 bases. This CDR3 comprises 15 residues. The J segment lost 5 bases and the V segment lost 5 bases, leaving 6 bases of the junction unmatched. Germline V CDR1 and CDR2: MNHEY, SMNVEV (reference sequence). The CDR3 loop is CASSDRGTGNEKLFF. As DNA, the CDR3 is TGTGCCAGCAGTGACCGTGGGACAGGGAATGAAAAACTGTTTTTT.

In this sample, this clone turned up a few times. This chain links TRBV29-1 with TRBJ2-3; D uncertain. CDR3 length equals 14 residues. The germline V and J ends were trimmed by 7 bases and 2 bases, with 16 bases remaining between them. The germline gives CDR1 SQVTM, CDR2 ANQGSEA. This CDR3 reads CSAHGGLNTDTQYF. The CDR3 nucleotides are TGCAGCGCCCACGGCGGTCTGAACACAGATACGCAGTATTTT.

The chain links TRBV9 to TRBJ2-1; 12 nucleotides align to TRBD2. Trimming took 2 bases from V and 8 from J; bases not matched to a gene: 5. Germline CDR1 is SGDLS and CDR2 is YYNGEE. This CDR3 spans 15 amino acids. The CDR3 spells CASSVGASGRDEQFF. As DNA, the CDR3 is TGTGCCAGCAGCGTGGGGGCTAGCGGGAGGGATGAGCAGTTCTTC.

CDR3 DNA: TGTGCCACGGGCCGAACAGGTTATAGCAATCAGCCCCAGCATTTT. Protein: CATGRTGYSNQPQHF. The genes are TRBV15 and TRBJ1-5, with D tentatively TRBD1 (5 bases). Between the trimmed V and J ends, which lost 9 bases and 0 bases, there was a span of 15 bases. The germline V gene has CDR1 LNHNV and CDR2 YYDKDF (reference sequence). CDR3 length: 15 residues.

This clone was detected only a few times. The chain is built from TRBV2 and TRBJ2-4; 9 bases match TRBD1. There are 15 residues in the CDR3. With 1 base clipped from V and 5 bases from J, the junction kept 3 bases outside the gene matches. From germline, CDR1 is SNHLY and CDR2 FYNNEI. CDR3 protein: CASSEGTGVENIQYF. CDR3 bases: TGTGCCAGCAGTGAAGGGACAGGGGTGGAAAACATTCAGTACTTC.

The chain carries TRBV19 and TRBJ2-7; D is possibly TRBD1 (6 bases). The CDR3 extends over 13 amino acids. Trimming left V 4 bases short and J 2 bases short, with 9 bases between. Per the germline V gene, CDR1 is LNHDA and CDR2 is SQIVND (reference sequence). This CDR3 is CASSRGGPYEQYF. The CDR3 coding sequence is TGTGCCAGTAGTAGAGGGGGACCCTACGAGCAGTACTTC.

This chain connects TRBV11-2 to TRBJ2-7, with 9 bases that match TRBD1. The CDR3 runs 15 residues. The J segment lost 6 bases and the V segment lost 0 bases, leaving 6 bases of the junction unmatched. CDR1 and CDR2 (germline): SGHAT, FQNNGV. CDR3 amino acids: CASSLEVGTGSEQYF. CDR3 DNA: TGTGCCAGCAGCTTAGAAGTCGGGACAGGGAGCGAGCAGTACTTC.

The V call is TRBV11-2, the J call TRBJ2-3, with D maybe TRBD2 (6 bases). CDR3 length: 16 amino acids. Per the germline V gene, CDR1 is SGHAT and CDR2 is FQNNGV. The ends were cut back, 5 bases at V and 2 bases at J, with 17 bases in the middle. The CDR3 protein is CASSPWAGRDTDTQYF. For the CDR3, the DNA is TGTGCCAGCAGCCCGTGGGCCGGGCGGGACACAGATACGCAGTATTTT.

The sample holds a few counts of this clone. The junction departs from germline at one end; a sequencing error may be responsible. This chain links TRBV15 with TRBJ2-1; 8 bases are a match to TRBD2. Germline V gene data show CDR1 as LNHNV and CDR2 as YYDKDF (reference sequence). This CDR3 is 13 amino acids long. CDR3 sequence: CATSRAGGGEPFF. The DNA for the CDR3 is TGTGCCACCAGCAGAGCCGGGGGGGGAGAGCCGTTCTTC.

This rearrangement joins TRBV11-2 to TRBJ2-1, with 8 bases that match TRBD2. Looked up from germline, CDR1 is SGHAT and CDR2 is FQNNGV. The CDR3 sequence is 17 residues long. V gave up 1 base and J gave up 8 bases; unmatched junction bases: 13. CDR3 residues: CASSLGVVSGGPHEQFF. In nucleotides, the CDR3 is TGTGCCAGCAGCTTAGGGGTAGTTTCGGGGGGGCCGCATGAGCAGTTCTTC.

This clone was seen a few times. The CDR3 DNA is TGTGCCAGCAGCCCCTTAGCGGGAGATCGGGACAATGAGCAGTTCTTC. It yields the protein CASSPLAGDRDNEQFF. The chain is built from TRBV7-3 and TRBJ2-1, with TRBD2 identical over 9 bases. The V gene end was trimmed by 5 bases and the J gene end by 5 bases; junction bases not matched to a gene: 10. Germline values: CDR1 SGHTA, CDR2 FQGTGA. The length of the CDR3 is 16 residues.